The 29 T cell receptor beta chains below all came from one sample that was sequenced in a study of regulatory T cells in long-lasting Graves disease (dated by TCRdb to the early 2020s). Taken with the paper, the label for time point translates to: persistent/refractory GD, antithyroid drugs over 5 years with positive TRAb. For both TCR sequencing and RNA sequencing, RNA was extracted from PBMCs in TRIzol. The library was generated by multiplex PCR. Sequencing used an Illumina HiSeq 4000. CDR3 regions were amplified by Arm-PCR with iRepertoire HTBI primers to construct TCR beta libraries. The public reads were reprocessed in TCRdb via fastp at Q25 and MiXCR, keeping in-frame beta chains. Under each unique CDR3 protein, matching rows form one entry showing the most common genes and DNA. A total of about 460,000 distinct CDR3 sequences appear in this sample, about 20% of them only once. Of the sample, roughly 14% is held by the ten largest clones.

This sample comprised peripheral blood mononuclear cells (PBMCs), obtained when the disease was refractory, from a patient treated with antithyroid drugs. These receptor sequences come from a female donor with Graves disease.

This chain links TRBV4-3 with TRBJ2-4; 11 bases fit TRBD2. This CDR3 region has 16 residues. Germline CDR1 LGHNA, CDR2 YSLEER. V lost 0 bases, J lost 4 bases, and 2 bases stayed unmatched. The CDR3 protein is CASSQELAGVKNIQYF. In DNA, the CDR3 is TGCGCCAGCAGCCAAGAACTAGCGGGGGTAAAAAACATTCAGTACTTC.

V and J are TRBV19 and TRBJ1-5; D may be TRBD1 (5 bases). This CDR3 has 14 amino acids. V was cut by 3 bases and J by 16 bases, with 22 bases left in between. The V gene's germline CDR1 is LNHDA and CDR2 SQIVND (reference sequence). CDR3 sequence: CASSMTLGRDPFHF. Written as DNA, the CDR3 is TGTGCCAGTAGTATGACCCTCGGTCGGGACCCTTTTCATTTT.

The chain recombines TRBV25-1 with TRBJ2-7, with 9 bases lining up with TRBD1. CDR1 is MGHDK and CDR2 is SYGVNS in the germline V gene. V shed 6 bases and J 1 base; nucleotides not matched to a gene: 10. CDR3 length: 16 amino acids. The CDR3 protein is CASRGQGTSGSYEQYF. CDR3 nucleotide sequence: TGTGCCAGCAGAGGACAGGGGACGAGTGGTTCCTACGAGCAGTACTTC.

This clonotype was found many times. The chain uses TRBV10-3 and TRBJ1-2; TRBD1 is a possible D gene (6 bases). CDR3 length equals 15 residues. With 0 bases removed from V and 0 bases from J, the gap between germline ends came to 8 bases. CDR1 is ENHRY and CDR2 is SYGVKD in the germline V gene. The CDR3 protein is CAISESGASNYGYTF. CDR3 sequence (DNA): TGTGCCATCAGTGAGTCGGGGGCCTCTAACTATGGCTACACCTTC.

The CDR3 DNA reads as TGTGCCAGTAGTATCGGACGTGGGGAAGAGACCCAGTACTTC. It translates to CASSIGRGEETQYF. The chain is built from TRBV19 and TRBJ2-5; no reliable D call. Trimming removed 3 bases from V and 3 bases from J, with 11 bases in between. The germline gives CDR1 LNHDA, CDR2 SQIVND (reference sequence). The CDR3 runs to 14 residues.

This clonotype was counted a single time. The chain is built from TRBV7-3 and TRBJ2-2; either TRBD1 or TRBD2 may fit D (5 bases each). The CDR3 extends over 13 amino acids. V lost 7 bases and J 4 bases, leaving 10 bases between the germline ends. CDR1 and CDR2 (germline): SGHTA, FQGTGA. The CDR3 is CASTSGATGELFF. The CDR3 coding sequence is TGTGCCAGCACCTCCGGGGCCACCGGGGAGCTGTTTTTT.

CDR3: CASSHPPVKNIQYF. CDR3 coding DNA: TGTGCCAGCAGCCACCCACCCGTCAAAAACATTCAGTACTTC. The chain recombines TRBV14 with TRBJ2-4, with no clear D. CDR3 length: 14 residues. CDR1 is SGHDN, CDR2 FVKESK, per germline. The germline V and J ends were trimmed by 3 bases and 3 bases, with 9 bases remaining between them.

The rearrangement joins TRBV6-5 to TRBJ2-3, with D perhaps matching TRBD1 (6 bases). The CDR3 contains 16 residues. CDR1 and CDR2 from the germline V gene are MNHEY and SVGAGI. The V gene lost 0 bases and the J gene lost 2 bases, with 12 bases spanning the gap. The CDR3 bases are TGTGCCAGCAGTTACTCGACAGGCCCGAACACAGATACGCAGTATTTT. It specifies CASSYSTGPNTDTQYF.

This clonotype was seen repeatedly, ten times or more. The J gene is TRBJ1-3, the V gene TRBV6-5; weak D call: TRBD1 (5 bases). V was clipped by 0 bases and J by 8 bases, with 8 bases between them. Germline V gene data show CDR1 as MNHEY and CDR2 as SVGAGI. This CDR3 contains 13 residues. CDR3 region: CASSYSRGDTIYF. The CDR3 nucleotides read TGTGCCAGCAGTTACTCCCGGGGGGACACCATATATTTT.

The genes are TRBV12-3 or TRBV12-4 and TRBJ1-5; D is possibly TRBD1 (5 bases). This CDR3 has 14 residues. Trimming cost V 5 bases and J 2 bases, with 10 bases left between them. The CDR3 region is CASSTGLRNQPQHF. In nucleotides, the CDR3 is TGTGCCAGCAGTACGGGACTTCGCAATCAGCCCCAGCATTTT.

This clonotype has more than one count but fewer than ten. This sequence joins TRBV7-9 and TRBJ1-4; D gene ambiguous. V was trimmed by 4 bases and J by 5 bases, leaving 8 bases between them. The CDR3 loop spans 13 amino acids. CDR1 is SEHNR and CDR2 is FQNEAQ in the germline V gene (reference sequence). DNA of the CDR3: TGTGCCAGCAGCTCGGATATAAATGAAAAACTGTTTTTT. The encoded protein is CASSSDINEKLFF. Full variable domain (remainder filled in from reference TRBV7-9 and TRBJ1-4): DTGVSQNPRHKITKRGQNVTFRCDPISEHNRLYWYRQTLGQGPEFLTYFQNEAQLEKSRLLSDRFSAERPKGSFSTLEIQRTEQGDSAMYLCASSSDINEKLFFGSGTQLSVL.

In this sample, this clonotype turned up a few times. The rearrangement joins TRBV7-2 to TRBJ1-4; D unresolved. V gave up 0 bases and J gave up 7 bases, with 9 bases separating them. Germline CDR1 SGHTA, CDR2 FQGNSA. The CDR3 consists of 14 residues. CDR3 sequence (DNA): TGTGCCAGCAGCTTAGCGGGAGGGCCTGAAAAACTGTTTTTT. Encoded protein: CASSLAGGPEKLFF.

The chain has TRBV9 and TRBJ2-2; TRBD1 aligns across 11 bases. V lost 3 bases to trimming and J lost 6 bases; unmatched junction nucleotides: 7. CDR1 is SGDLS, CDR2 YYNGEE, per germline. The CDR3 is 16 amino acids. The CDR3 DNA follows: TGTGCCAGCAGCGCCAGAGGACAGGGGGCTCCCGGGGAGCTGTTTTTT. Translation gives CASSARGQGAPGELFF.

The CDR3 DNA is TGTGCCAGCAGTTACAGGACAGGGAAGCTCTACGAGCAGTACTTC. Protein product: CASSYRTGKLYEQYF. The chain joins TRBV6-5 to TRBJ2-7; 8 bases are shared with TRBD1. The CDR3 is 15 residues long. Germline values: CDR1 MNHEY, CDR2 SVGAGI. V was pared by 2 bases and J by 3 bases, with 6 bases of the junction left unmatched.

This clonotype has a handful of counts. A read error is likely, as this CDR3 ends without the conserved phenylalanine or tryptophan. The chain's CDR3 is CASSVEGSQAFL. As DNA, the CDR3 is TGTGCCAGCAGCGTCGAGGGCAGCCAAGCTTTCCTT. The chain is built from TRBV6-1 and TRBJ1-1; no clear D gene. Trimming stripped 6 bases from V and 9 bases from J, with 14 bases between. The CDR3 is 12 residues long. The germline V gene encodes CDR1 MNHNS and CDR2 SASEGT.

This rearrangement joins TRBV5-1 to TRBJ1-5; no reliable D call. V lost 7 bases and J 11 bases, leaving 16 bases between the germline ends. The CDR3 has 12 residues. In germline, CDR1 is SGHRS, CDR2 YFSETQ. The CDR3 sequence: CASGATPETQHF. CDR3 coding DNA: TGCGCCAGCGGCGCAACGCCGGAAACCCAGCATTTT.

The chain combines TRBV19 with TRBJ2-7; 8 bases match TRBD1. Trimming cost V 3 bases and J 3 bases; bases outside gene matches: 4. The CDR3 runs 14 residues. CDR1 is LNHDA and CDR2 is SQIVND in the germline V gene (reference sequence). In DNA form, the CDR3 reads TGTGCCAGTAGTATCGGGACAGGATACTACGAGCAGTACTTC. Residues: CASSIGTGYYEQYF.

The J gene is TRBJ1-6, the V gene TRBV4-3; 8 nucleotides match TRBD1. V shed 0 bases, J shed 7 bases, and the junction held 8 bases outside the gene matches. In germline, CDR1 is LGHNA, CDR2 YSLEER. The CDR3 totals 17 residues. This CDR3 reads CASSQEVTGAKNSPLHF. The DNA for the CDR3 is TGCGCCAGCAGCCAAGAAGTGACAGGGGCTAAGAATTCACCCCTCCACTTT.

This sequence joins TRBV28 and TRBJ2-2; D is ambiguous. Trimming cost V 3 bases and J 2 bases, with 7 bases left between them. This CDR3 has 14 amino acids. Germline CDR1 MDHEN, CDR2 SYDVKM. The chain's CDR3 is CASSFKRNTGELFF. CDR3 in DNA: TGTGCCAGCAGTTTTAAAAGAAACACCGGGGAGCTGTTTTTT. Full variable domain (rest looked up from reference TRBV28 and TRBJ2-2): DVKVTQSSRYLVKRTGEKVFLECVQDMDHENMFWYRQDPGLGLRLIYFSYDVKMKEKGDIPEGYSVSREKKERFSLILESASTNQTSMYLCASSFKRNTGELFFGEGSRLTVL.

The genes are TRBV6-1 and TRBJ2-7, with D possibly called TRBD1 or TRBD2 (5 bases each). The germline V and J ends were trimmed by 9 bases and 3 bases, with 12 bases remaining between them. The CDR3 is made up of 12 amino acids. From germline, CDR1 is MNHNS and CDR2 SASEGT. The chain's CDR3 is CASRRDVYEQYF. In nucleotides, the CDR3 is TGTGCCAGTCGCCGGGACGTCTACGAGCAGTACTTC.

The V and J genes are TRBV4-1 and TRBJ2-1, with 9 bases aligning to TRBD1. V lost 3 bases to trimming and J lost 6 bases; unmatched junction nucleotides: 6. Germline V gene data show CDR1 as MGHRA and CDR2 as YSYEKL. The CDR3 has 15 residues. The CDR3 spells CASSHGDRVVNEQFF. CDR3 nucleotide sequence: TGCGCCAGCAGCCACGGGGACAGGGTGGTCAATGAGCAGTTCTTC.

CDR3 sequence (DNA): TGTGCCAGCAGTTTTGGAGGGGTAGGTTCACCCCTCCACTTT. Protein sequence: CASSFGGVGSPLHF. The chain is built from TRBV27 and TRBJ1-6, with D perhaps TRBD1 (5 bases). CDR1 is MNHEY, CDR2 SMNVEV, per germline (reference sequence). This CDR3 is built from 14 residues. Trimming removed 3 bases from V and 9 bases from J, with 12 bases in between.

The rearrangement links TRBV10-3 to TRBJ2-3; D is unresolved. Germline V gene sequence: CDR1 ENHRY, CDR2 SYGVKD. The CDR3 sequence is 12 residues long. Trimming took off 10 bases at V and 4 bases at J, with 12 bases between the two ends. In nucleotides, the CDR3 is TGTGCCACCGGCCAGAATGCAGATACGCAGTATTTT. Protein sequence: CATGQNADTQYF.

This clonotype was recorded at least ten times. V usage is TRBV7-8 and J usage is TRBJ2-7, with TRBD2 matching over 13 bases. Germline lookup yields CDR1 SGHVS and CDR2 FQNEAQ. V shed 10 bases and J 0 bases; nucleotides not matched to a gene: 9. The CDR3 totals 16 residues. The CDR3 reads CATQLAGGTGSYEQYF. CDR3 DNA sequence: TGTGCCACCCAACTAGCGGGAGGGACGGGCTCCTACGAGCAGTACTTC.

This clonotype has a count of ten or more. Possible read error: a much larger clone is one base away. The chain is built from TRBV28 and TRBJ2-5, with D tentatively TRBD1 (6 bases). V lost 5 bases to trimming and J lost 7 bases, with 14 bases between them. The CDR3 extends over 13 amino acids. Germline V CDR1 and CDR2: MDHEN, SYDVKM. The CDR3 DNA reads TGTGCCAGCAGTGTCGACAGGTTGATGACCCAGTACTTC. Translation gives CASSVDRLMTQYF.

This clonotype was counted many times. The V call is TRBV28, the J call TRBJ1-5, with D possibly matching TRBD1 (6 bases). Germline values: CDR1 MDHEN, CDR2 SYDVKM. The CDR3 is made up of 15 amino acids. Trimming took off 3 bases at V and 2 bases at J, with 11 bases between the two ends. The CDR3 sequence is CASSFSGAGNQPQHF. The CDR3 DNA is TGTGCCAGCAGTTTTTCGGGGGCGGGCAATCAGCCCCAGCATTTT.

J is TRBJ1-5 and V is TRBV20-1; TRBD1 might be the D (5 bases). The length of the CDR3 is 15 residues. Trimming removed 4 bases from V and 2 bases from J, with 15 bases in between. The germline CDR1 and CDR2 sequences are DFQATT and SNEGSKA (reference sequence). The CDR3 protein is CSATQRVGGNQPQHF. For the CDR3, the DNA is TGCAGTGCTACCCAAAGGGTAGGGGGCAATCAGCCCCAGCATTTT.

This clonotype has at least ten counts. The DNA for the CDR3 is TGTGCCAGCAGTCTTCCACAGGGGGGAGGCTACACCTTC. It is translated as CASSLPQGGGYTF. The chain is built from TRBV28 and TRBJ1-2, with 8 bases fitting TRBD1. V lost 5 bases to trimming and J lost 8 bases; unmatched junction nucleotides: 7. The germline V gene encodes CDR1 MDHEN and CDR2 SYDVKM. CDR3 length: 13 residues.

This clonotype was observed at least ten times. DNA for the CDR3: TGCAGCGTTGAACATGACTATGGCTACACCTTC. Residues: CSVEHDYGYTF. V usage is TRBV29-1 and J usage is TRBJ1-2; D is ambiguous. The CDR3 runs to 11 residues. Trimming stripped 2 bases from V and 3 bases from J, with 4 bases between. Germline V gene lookup returns CDR1 SQVTM and CDR2 ANQGSEA. Together with reference TRBV29-1 and TRBJ1-2, the CDR3 gives the full variable domain: SAVISQKPSRDICQRGTSLTIQCQVDSQVTMMFWYRQQPGQSLTLIATANQGSEATYESGFVIDKFPISRPNLTFSTLTVSNMSPEDSSIYLCSVEHDYGYTFGSGTRLTVV.